This is a list of T cell receptor beta chains from one sample in a study of blood T cells in healthy people across ages. TCRdb processed the 5' RACE reads anew with MiXCR; each CDR3 protein has one entry. The table shows 550,000 to 800,000 distinct CDR3 sequences, with over 20% occurring only once. Material for sequencing was blood. These receptors all stem from a man between 65 and 85 years old in good health. Each CDR3 is given with its conserved first and last residue. The D gene is left open where the match is weak. Rows give clone size only sometimes, using once, few, many, or a class for an expanded clone.

D,V,size,J,CDR3,DNA
NA,TRBV14,NA,TRBJ2-2,CASSQGRLARDTGELFF,TGTGCCAGCAGCCAAGGAAGGCTTGCGAGGGACACCGGGGAGCTGTTTTTT
TRBD2,TRBV18,many,TRBJ2-5,CASSPPGLAGGYEQYF,TGTGCCAGCTCACCACCAGGGCTAGCGGGAGGCTATGAGCAGTACTTC
TRBD1,TRBV7-9,NA,TRBJ2-5,CASSLEGQGAETQYF,TGTGCCAGCAGCTTAGAGGGACAGGGGGCTGAGACCCAGTACTTC
NA,TRBV12-3/TRBV12-4,few,TRBJ1-1,CASSFHGGRGTEAFF,TGTGCCAGCAGTTTCCACGGTGGGCGGGGAACTGAAGCTTTCTTT
NA,TRBV2,NA,TRBJ1-5,CASRPGPRGNQPQHF,TGTGCCAGCAGGCCGGGACCGCGGGGCAATCAGCCCCAGCATTTT
TRBD1,TRBV6-2/TRBV6-3,NA,TRBJ2-1,CASSSQGAHNEQFF,TGTGCCAGCAGTTCACAGGGGGCACACAATGAGCAGTTCTTC
NA,TRBV6-1,NA,TRBJ2-7,CASTVGLNNYEQYF,TGTGCCAGCACCGTAGGACTAAACAACTACGAGCAGTACTTC
TRBD1,TRBV10-3,NA,TRBJ2-7,CAIRGTGGPYEQYF,TGTGCCATCAGGGGGACAGGGGGCCCCTACGAGCAGTACTTC
TRBD2,TRBV7-9,NA,TRBJ2-5,CASSSTSEGETQYF,TGTGCCAGCAGTTCCACTAGCGAAGGAGAGACCCAGTACTTC
NA,TRBV3-1,few,TRBJ2-3,CASSREDTQYF,TGTGCCAGCAGCCGAGAAGATACGCAGTATTTT
NA,TRBV25-1,few,TRBJ1-1,CASSNEPVYNTEAFF,TGTGCCAGCAGTAACGAACCGGTTTATAACACTGAAGCTTTCTTT
NA,TRBV7-2,few,TRBJ2-3,CASSLFPYGGTDTQYF,TGTGCCAGCAGCTTATTTCCCTATGGGGGCACAGATACGCAGTATTTT
NA,TRBV28,few,TRBJ2-1,CASSLILDPGRYNEQFF,TGTGCCAGCAGTTTAATTTTGGATCCCGGGCGATACAATGAGCAGTTCTTC
NA,TRBV29-1,NA,TRBJ1-2,CSVEDGGGGYTF,TGCAGCGTTGAAGACGGGGGAGGTGGCTACACCTTC
TRBD1,TRBV10-3,few,TRBJ1-2,CAISATDREGGYTF,TGTGCCATCAGTGCCACGGACAGGGAGGGCGGCTACACCTTC
TRBD2,TRBV4-3,many,TRBJ2-3,CASSQESSGISTDTQYF,TGCGCCAGCAGCCAAGAGTCTAGCGGGATAAGCACAGATACGCAGTATTTT
TRBD2,TRBV6-1,NA,TRBJ2-1,CASSEARDRRFWTSGSRDNEQFF,TGTGCCAGCAGTGAAGCGCGGGACAGGCGTTTCTGGACTAGCGGGAGTCGGGACAATGAGCAGTTCTTC
NA,TRBV4-3,NA,TRBJ1-5,CASSQEDSDQPQHF,TGCGCCAGCAGCCAAGAAGACAGTGATCAGCCCCAGCATTTT
TRBD2,TRBV27,NA,TRBJ2-1,CASSLSSLAGEYNEQFF,TGTGCCAGCAGTTTATCATCTCTAGCGGGAGAGTATAATGAGCAGTTCTTC
NA,TRBV20-1,NA,TRBJ2-7,CSPSTGSYEQYF,TGCAGTCCCTCGACAGGTTCCTACGAGCAGTACTTC
NA,TRBV7-2,once,TRBJ2-1,CASSLGVAAEQFF,TGTGCCAGCAGCTTAGGGGTCGCCGCAGAGCAGTTCTTC
NA,TRBV7-9,few,TRBJ2-5,CASSFPLDSDLQETQYF,TGTGCCAGCAGCTTTCCCTTAGATTCTGACCTTCAAGAGACCCAGTACTTC
NA,TRBV7-9,few,TRBJ2-7,CASSFQGAQAYEQYF,TGTGCCAGCAGCTTCCAAGGGGCACAGGCCTACGAGCAGTACTTC
NA,TRBV27,NA,TRBJ2-3,CASSLRGGVADTQYF,TGTGCCAGCAGTTTAAGGGGGGGAGTGGCAGATACGCAGTATTTT
NA,TRBV28,few,TRBJ2-5,CASSSQIIAQYF,TGTGCCAGCAGTTCACAGATTATAGCCCAGTACTTC
TRBD2,TRBV29-1,NA,TRBJ2-3,CSGGTRGTDTQYF,TGCAGCGGTGGGACTAGGGGCACAGATACGCAGTATTTT
TRBD1,TRBV6-6,NA,TRBJ1-2,CASTGGAPQGTGYTF,TGTGCCAGCACCGGGGGGGCTCCACAGGGGACAGGCTACACCTTC
NA,TRBV7-6,few,TRBJ2-7,CASSLVPFHEQYF,TGTGCCAGCAGCTTAGTTCCGTTCCACGAGCAGTACTTC
NA,TRBV12-3/TRBV12-4,few,TRBJ1-5,CASSLGRTDQPQHF,TGTGCCAGCAGTTTAGGACGGACCGATCAGCCCCAGCATTTT
NA,TRBV29-1,NA,TRBJ2-3,CSVVFRTNNTQYF,TGCAGCGTTGTTTTTAGGACCAATAATACGCAGTATTTT
NA,TRBV6-2/TRBV6-3,NA,TRBJ2-7,CASKRSESYEQYF,TGTGCCAGCAAGCGGTCAGAATCCTACGAGCAGTACTTC
TRBD1,TRBV19,NA,TRBJ2-7,CASSGTSGQRPYEQYF,TGTGCCAGTAGTGGAACATCGGGACAGAGACCCTACGAGCAGTACTTC
TRBD2,TRBV20-1,few,TRBJ2-2,CSARTSRLGGELFF,TGCAGTGCTAGGACTAGCCGGCTAGGCGGGGAGCTGTTTTTT
NA,TRBV20-1,few,TRBJ2-5,CSARVGGRTETQYF,TGCAGTGCTAGAGTTGGGGGGCGGACAGAGACCCAGTACTTC
TRBD1,TRBV5-1,NA,TRBJ2-7,CASSPGQGVLRQYF,TGCGCCAGCAGCCCTGGACAGGGGGTACTCCGGCAGTACTTC
NA,TRBV5-1,NA,TRBJ1-3,CASSLSGAEGNTIYF,TGCGCCAGCAGCTTGTCTGGGGCGGAGGGAAACACCATATATTTT
NA,TRBV10-3,few,TRBJ2-4,CAISEGTLAKNIQYF,TGTGCCATCAGTGAAGGGACTCTAGCCAAAAACATTCAGTACTTC
TRBD1,TRBV7-3,many,TRBJ2-1,CASSLGQGFYNEQFF,TGTGCCAGCAGCTTGGGACAGGGGTTCTACAATGAGCAGTTCTTC
TRBD1,TRBV18,few,TRBJ2-1,CASSRGTGDEQFF,TGTGCCAGCTCACGAGGGACAGGGGATGAGCAGTTCTTC
NA,TRBV27,NA,TRBJ1-1,CASSSKPGTEAFF,TGTGCCAGCAGCTCAAAACCGGGGACTGAAGCTTTCTTT
NA,TRBV28,NA,TRBJ2-7,CASSGLIREYEQYF,TGTGCCAGCAGTGGCCTAATACGCGAATACGAGCAGTACTTC
NA,TRBV7-3,NA,TRBJ1-1,CASSFRAFETEAFF,TGTGCCAGCAGCTTCCGGGCCTTCGAGACTGAAGCTTTCTTT
NA,TRBV3-1,few,TRBJ2-2,CASSQGYTGELFF,TGTGCCAGCAGCCAGGGGTACACCGGGGAGCTGTTTTTT
TRBD1,TRBV9,few,TRBJ1-2,CASSVGDRVIYGYTF,TGTGCCAGCAGCGTAGGGGACAGGGTCATCTATGGCTACACCTTC
NA,TRBV6-5,few,TRBJ2-4,CASSGGAAKNIQYF,TGTGCCAGCAGTGGGGGAGCAGCCAAAAACATTCAGTACTTC
NA,TRBV7-6,few,TRBJ2-7,CASSNPTAYEQYF,TGTGCCAGCAGCAACCCTACAGCGTACGAGCAGTACTTC
TRBD2,TRBV20-1,NA,TRBJ2-2,CSARKRESNTGELFF,TGCAGTGCTAGGAAGCGGGAGTCGAACACCGGGGAGCTGTTTTTT
NA,TRBV5-1,NA,TRBJ2-5,CASSLQSAQETQYF,TGCGCCAGCAGCTTGCAGTCAGCCCAAGAGACCCAGTACTTC
NA,TRBV6-4,few,TRBJ1-4,CASSSQEKTDEKLFF,TGTGCCAGCAGCTCTCAGGAGAAGACAGATGAAAAACTGTTTTTT
TRBD1,TRBV20-1,few,TRBJ2-5,CSGRQGAGETQYF,TGCAGTGGAAGGCAGGGGGCGGGTGAGACCCAGTACTTC
TRBD1,TRBV20-1,NA,TRBJ2-3,CSARRTGGGADTQYF,TGCAGTGCCCGTAGGACAGGGGGAGGTGCAGATACGCAGTATTTT
TRBD1,TRBV3-1,few,TRBJ1-3,CASSQDRLREGGNTIYF,TGTGCCAGCAGCCAGGACAGGTTGAGGGAAGGTGGAAACACCATATATTTT
NA,TRBV29-1,NA,TRBJ2-5,CSSLGWDMGRNEQETQYF,TGCAGCTCGTTAGGGTGGGATATGGGAAGGAACGAGCAAGAGACCCAGTACTTC
TRBD1,TRBV4-1,few,TRBJ2-1,CASSQDSGDSNNEQFF,TGCGCCAGCAGCCAAGATTCAGGGGACAGCAACAATGAGCAGTTCTTC
TRBD2,TRBV7-2,few,TRBJ2-3,CASSLRLAGEVVSTDTQYF,TGTGCCAGCAGCTTACGACTAGCGGGAGAGGTAGTGAGCACAGATACGCAGTATTTT